This TCR beta chain was recovered during a study of glioma-infiltrating T cells after dendritic cell vaccination. Whole-study context: Autologous tumor lysate was loaded overnight onto monocyte-derived dendritic cells grown less than 8 days with IL-4 and GM-CSF.

Only in-frame clones appear in the TCRdb table, and some are missing; sequencing was by immunoSEQ multiplex PCR. The table lists 95,000 to 110,000 clones, about four fifths of them singletons, with 12% in the top ten. Regarding this clone: Its antigen is unidentified.

Points from the study as a whole: Few patients contributed both blood and tumor specimens. Estimated pretreatment TIL content predicted outcome after dendritic cell vaccination.

V lost 0 bases, J lost 2 bases, and 18 bases lay in between. CDR1 SGHDT and CDR2 YYEEEE come from the germline V gene. The CDR3 totals 17 residues. The receptor was derived from a human donor with glioblastoma. The sample here was blood, taken before dendritic cell vaccination. V usage is TRBV5-6 and J usage is TRBJ2-7, with D maybe TRBD1 (6 bases). CDR3 DNA: TGTGCCAGCAGCTTGGAAATAGGCGGCAGGGGACCCTACGAGCAGTACTTC. As protein: CASSLEIGGRGPYEQYF.